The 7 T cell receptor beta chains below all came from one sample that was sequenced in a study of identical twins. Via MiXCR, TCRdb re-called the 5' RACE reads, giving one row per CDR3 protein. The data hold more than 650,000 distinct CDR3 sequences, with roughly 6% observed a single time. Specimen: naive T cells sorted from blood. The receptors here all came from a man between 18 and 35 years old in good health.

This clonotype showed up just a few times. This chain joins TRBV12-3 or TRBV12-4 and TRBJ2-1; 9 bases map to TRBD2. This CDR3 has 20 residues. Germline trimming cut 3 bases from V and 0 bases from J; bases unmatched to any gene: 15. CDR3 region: CASSFWVPSGTLSSYNEQFF. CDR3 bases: TGTGCCAGCAGTTTCTGGGTCCCTAGCGGGACCCTAAGCTCCTACAATGAGCAGTTCTTC.

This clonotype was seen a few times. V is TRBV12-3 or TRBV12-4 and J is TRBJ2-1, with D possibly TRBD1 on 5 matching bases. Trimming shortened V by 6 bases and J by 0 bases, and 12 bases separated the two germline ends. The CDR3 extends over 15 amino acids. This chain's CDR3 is CASSPIGASYNEQFF. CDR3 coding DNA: TGTGCCAGCAGCCCAATAGGGGCCTCCTACAATGAGCAGTTCTTC.

The CDR3 here is CASSFRDEGALGTEAFF. CDR3 nucleotide sequence: TGTGCCAGCAGCTTCCGGGATGAGGGGGCGCTGGGAACTGAAGCTTTCTTT. The chain links TRBV11-3 to TRBJ1-1; 7 bases agree with TRBD1. V was pared by 3 bases and J by 5 bases, with 15 bases of the junction left unmatched. CDR1 SGHNT and CDR2 YENEEA come from the germline V gene. The CDR3 has 17 residues. Complete variable domain (other parts from reference TRBV11-3 and TRBJ1-1): EAGVVQSPRYKIIEKKQPVAFWCNPISGHNTLYWYLQNLGQGPELLIRYENEEAVDDSQLPKDRFSAERLKGVDSTLKIQPAELGDSAVYLCASSFRDEGALGTEAFFGQGTRLTVV.

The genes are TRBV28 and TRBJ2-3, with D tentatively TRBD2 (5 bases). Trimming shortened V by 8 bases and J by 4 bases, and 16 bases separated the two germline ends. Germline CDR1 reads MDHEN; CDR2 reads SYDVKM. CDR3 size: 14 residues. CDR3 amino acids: CASRLGRGADTQYF. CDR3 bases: TGTGCCAGCCGACTTGGGAGAGGTGCAGATACGCAGTATTTT.

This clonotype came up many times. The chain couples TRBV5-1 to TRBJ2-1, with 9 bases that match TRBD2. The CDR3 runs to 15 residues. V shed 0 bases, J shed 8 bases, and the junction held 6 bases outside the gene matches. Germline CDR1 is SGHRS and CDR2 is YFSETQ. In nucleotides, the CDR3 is TGCGCCAGCAGCTTGGGCGGGAGGGCCGCGTATGAGCAGTTCTTC. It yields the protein CASSLGGRAAYEQFF.

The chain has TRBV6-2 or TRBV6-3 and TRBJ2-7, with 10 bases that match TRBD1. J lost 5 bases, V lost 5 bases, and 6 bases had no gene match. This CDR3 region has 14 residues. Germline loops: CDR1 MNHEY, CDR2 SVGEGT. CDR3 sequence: CASSRWDRGHEQYF. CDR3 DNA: TGTGCCAGCAGTCGGTGGGACAGGGGCCACGAGCAGTACTTC.

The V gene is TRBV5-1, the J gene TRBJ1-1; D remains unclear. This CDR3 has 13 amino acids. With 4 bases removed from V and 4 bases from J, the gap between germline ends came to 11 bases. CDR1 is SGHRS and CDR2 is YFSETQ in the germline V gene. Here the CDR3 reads CASSPAPVTEAFF. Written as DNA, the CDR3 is TGCGCCAGCAGCCCGGCTCCGGTCACTGAAGCTTTCTTT.